A selection of T cell receptor beta chains follows, all from one sample in a study of blood T cell repertoires in COVID-19. Method: immunoSEQ multiplex PCR; TCRdb's copy keeps in-frame clones and lacks some. Among under 350,000 clones listed, around 89% were seen once. Sequenced sample: peripheral blood. The source of these receptors is a middle-aged man with acute or convalescent COVID-19. Each CDR3 is given with its conserved first and last residue. D genes are given only for firm matches. Clone size is given for some rows only: seen once, a few or many times, or a class if the clone is expanded.

TRBJ2-2,TRBV19,.,.,CASSIRRTANTGELFF,TGTGCCAGTAGTATAAGAAGGACAGCGAACACCGGGGAGCTGTTTTTT
TRBJ1-1,TRBV5-4,.,.,CASSPFPGTEAFF,TGTGCCAGCAGCCCGTTCCCGGGGACTGAAGCTTTCTTT
TRBJ1-1,TRBV19,.,.,CASSISGSGEAFF,TGTGCCAGTAGTATCTCTGGCTCAGGTGAAGCTTTCTTT
TRBJ1-2,TRBV19,TRBD1,few,CASSTIGDRDGYTF,TGTGCCAGTAGTACAATCGGGGACAGAGATGGCTACACCTTC
TRBJ1-2,TRBV6-5,TRBD1,.,CASSYSSGGGYGYTF,TGTGCCAGCAGTTACTCATCAGGGGGCGGCTATGGCTACACCTTC
TRBJ2-1,TRBV9,TRBD2,.,CASSRGTNNEQFF,TGTGCCAGCAGCCGCGGGACTAACAATGAGCAGTTCTTC
TRBJ2-2,TRBV24-1,TRBD1,.,CATPNHQGQGGTGELFF,TGTGCCACCCCAAACCACCAAGGACAGGGAGGAACCGGGGAGCTGTTTTTT
TRBJ1-6,TRBV5-4,TRBD1,.,CASSPMTGDNSPLHF,TGTGCCAGCAGCCCTATGACAGGGGATAATTCACCCCTCCACTTT
TRBJ1-5,TRBV7-9,.,few,CASTQGGTGGNQPQHF,TGTGCCAGCACCCAAGGGGGTACAGGAGGCAATCAGCCCCAGCATTTT
TRBJ2-2,TRBV6-5,.,.,CASSYWAVANTGELFF,TGTGCCAGCAGTTACTGGGCAGTAGCGAACACCGGGGAGCTGTTTTTT
TRBJ1-6,TRBV4-2,.,.,CASSFSGTSESPLHF,TGTGCCAGCAGCTTCTCCGGGACATCGGAGTCACCCCTCCACTTT
TRBJ1-2,TRBV12-5,.,.,CASGFGQYGYTF,TGTGCTAGTGGTTTCGGACAGTATGGCTACACCTTC
TRBJ1-5,TRBV6-1,.,once,CASSDRETDQPQHF,TGTGCCAGCAGTGATAGGGAGACGGATCAGCCCCAGCATTTT
TRBJ2-6,TRBV14,.,.,CARRGSQGTSSGANVLTF,TGTGCCAGAAGGGGCTCCCAGGGGACAAGTTCTGGGGCCAACGTCCTGACTTTC
TRBJ2-7,TRBV19,TRBD1,.,CASSPRAGGGEQYF,TGTGCCAGTAGTCCCCGGGCAGGGGGCGGCGAGCAGTACTTC
TRBJ1-4,TRBV19,TRBD1,.,CASNTATGFEKLFF,TGTGCCAGTAACACTGCGACAGGGTTTGAAAAACTGTTTTTT
TRBJ2-7,TRBV29-1,.,.,CSVVQGGYEQYF,TGCAGCGTTGTTCAAGGGGGCTACGAGCAGTACTTC
TRBJ1-3,TRBV6-5,.,.,CASRNPQGNTIYF,TGTGCCAGCAGAAACCCCCAGGGAAACACCATATATTTT
TRBJ2-3,TRBV7-2,TRBD2,.,CASSRLGPRGGVPDTQYF,TGTGCCAGCAGCCGGCTGGGGCCCCGGGGGGGCGTCCCAGATACGCAGTATTTT
TRBJ2-1,TRBV9,TRBD1,.,CASSVKLDRGLYNEQFF,TGTGCCAGCAGCGTCAAACTTGACAGGGGTCTGTACAATGAGCAGTTCTTC